These 20 T cell receptor beta chains were sequenced from one sample in a study of blood T cell repertoires in COVID-19. TCRdb keeps only in-frame clones here, not all; method: immunoSEQ multiplex PCR. The profile shows around 260,000 clones, approximately 90% of them singletons. Specimen: peripheral blood. The receptors come from a man aged 25 to 40 with acute or convalescent COVID-19.

CDR3 coding DNA: TGTGCCAGTAGTAGGGGACAGGGAGTCAATGGCTACACCTTC. Translated: CASSRGQGVNGYTF. This rearrangement joins TRBV19 to TRBJ1-2, with 9 bases that match TRBD1. The CDR3 runs to 14 residues. In germline, CDR1 is LNHDA, CDR2 SQIVND (reference sequence). With 4 bases clipped from V and 6 bases from J, the junction kept 6 bases outside the gene matches.

J is TRBJ1-2 and V is TRBV29-1, with 7 bases lining up with TRBD1. Germline CDR1 is SQVTM and CDR2 is ANQGSEA. The CDR3 runs to 12 residues. The junction had 5 bases not matched to a gene; V was cut back by 4 bases and J by 6 bases. CDR3 DNA: TGCAGCGTTGTAAGTCAGGGGGATGGCTACACCTTC. This sequence encodes CSVVSQGDGYTF.

The V and J genes are TRBV5-3 and TRBJ1-2; D is undetermined. TRBV5-3 is an ORF; its function is uncertain. This CDR3 has 13 amino acids. Between the trimmed V and J ends, which lost 2 bases and 3 bases, there was a span of 8 bases. CDR3 sequence: CARSFSADYGYTF. DNA of the CDR3: TGTGCCAGAAGCTTCTCGGCGGACTATGGCTACACCTTC.

This sequence joins TRBV10-3 and TRBJ2-5; perhaps TRBD2 as D (7 bases). The V gene's germline CDR1 is ENHRY and CDR2 SYGVKD. With 6 bases removed from V and 4 bases from J, the gap between germline ends came to 12 bases. The CDR3 contains 13 residues. For the CDR3, the DNA is TGTGCCATCAGCCCAGGGGAGGGAGAGACCCAGTACTTC. This encodes CAISPGEGETQYF.

The rearrangement joins TRBV4-1 to TRBJ1-5, with 7 bases that match TRBD1. Trimming cost V 3 bases and J 5 bases; bases outside gene matches: 19. The CDR3 has 19 amino acids. The germline V gene encodes CDR1 MGHRA and CDR2 YSYEKL. CDR3 sequence: CASSQKIPVGQGDDQPQHF. In DNA form, the CDR3 reads TGCGCCAGCAGCCAGAAGATTCCAGTCGGGCAGGGGGACGATCAGCCCCAGCATTTT.

The chain combines TRBV30 with TRBJ1-2; TRBD1 aligns across 7 bases. This CDR3 contains 12 residues. V lost 1 base to trimming and J lost 6 bases; unmatched junction nucleotides: 2. CDR1 GTSNPN and CDR2 SVGIG come from the germline V gene (reference sequence). CDR3 sequence: CAWSGQGHGYTF. CDR3 coding DNA: TGTGCCTGGAGTGGACAGGGTCATGGCTACACCTTC.

The V and J genes are TRBV28 and TRBJ1-4, with D unclear. Trimming shortened V by 5 bases and J by 7 bases, and 8 bases separated the two germline ends. The CDR3 runs 12 residues. From germline, CDR1 is MDHEN and CDR2 SYDVKM. The CDR3, as DNA: TGTGCCAGCAGTCCTAGAATTGAAAAACTGTTTTTT. Translating it yields CASSPRIEKLFF.

The genes are TRBV28 and TRBJ2-1, with 11 bases identical to TRBD1. Trimming at V came to 3 bases and at J to 0 bases, leaving 13 bases not matched to a gene. Looked up from germline, CDR1 is MDHEN and CDR2 is SYDVKM. This CDR3 is 20 amino acids long. The DNA for the CDR3 is TGTGCCAGCAGTTTGGGAAACGGGACAGGGGGACGGAGCTCCTACAATGAGCAGTTCTTC. It is translated as CASSLGNGTGGRSSYNEQFF.

This chain links TRBV28 with TRBJ1-6, with no clear D. This CDR3 spans 14 amino acids. Between the trimmed V and J ends, which lost 6 bases and 13 bases, there was a span of 19 bases. Germline assignment: CDR1 MDHEN and CDR2 SYDVKM. CDR3 loop: CASRRGSSSGPLHF. The CDR3 DNA reads TGTGCCAGCAGGAGAGGGTCTTCCAGCGGGCCCCTCCACTTT.

The rearrangement uses TRBV28 and TRBJ1-1, with TRBD1 as a possible D gene (5 bases). The V gene's germline CDR1 is MDHEN and CDR2 SYDVKM. CDR3 length equals 14 residues. The germline V and J ends were trimmed by 3 bases and 3 bases, with 11 bases remaining between them. The CDR3 DNA follows: TGTGCCAGCAGTTTTTTAGGCAGGGACACTGAAGCTTTCTTT. It translates to CASSFLGRDTEAFF.

The gene calls are TRBV19 and TRBJ2-5, with a possible D match to TRBD1 (6 bases). With 5 bases removed from V and 14 bases from J, the gap between germline ends came to 15 bases. The CDR3 covers 11 residues. Germline CDR1 is LNHDA and CDR2 is SQIVND (reference sequence). The CDR3 reads CASSSRDIPYF. The CDR3 DNA reads TGTGCCAGTAGTTCTCGGGACATCCCCTACTTC. Full variable domain (outside the CDR3, taken from reference TRBV19 and TRBJ2-5): DGGITQSPKYLFRKEGQNVTLSCEQNLNHDAMYWYRQDPGQGLRLIYYSQIVNDFQKGDIAEGYSVSREKKESFPLTVTSAQKNPTAFYLCASSSRDIPYFGPGTRLLVL.

The chain is built from TRBV11-2 and TRBJ2-1; 10 nucleotides line up with TRBD2. V shed 0 bases and J 1 base; nucleotides not matched to a gene: 9. The germline gives CDR1 SGHAT, CDR2 FQNNGV. CDR3 size: 19 residues. CDR3 bases: TGTGCCAGCAGCTTAGAAAGACCCAGCGGGGGGGAGTCCTACAATGAGCAGTTCTTC. The encoded protein is CASSLERPSGGESYNEQFF.

This clone occurred once. The chain couples TRBV4-2 to TRBJ1-2, with 11 positions matching TRBD1. The CDR3 is 18 residues long. The junction had 18 bases not matched to a gene; V was cut back by 7 bases and J by 5 bases. CDR1 is LGHNA, CDR2 YNFKEQ, per germline. In DNA form, the CDR3 reads TGTGCCAGCACTCCCCTCCCCCGGCGGGACAGGGGGTGGTATGGCTACACCTTC. Encoded protein: CASTPLPRRDRGWYGYTF.

The chain is built from TRBV28 and TRBJ1-2, with 7 bases that match TRBD1. The V and J ends lost 10 bases and 5 bases, in that order; junction bases with no gene match: 10. Germline V gene data show CDR1 as MDHEN and CDR2 as SYDVKM. There are 13 residues in the CDR3. CDR3 region: CATLWPGQYGYTF. In DNA, the CDR3 is TGTGCCACACTATGGCCGGGACAGTATGGCTACACCTTC.

This clone was counted once. This CDR3 reads CASSLTSGGPNTGELFF. CDR3 in DNA: TGCGCCAGCAGCCTTACTAGCGGGGGGCCGAACACCGGGGAGCTGTTTTTT. This sequence joins TRBV4-1 and TRBJ2-2, with 12 bases aligning to TRBD2. V gave up 4 bases and J gave up 0 bases; unmatched junction bases: 3. This CDR3 spans 17 amino acids. Germline CDR1 reads MGHRA; CDR2 reads YSYEKL.

The chain combines TRBV5-1 with TRBJ1-2; 7 nucleotides match TRBD1. This CDR3 is 14 amino acids long. With V trimmed by 4 bases and J by 4 bases, 7 bases remained unmatched. The V gene's germline CDR1 is SGHRS and CDR2 YFSETQ. CDR3 residues: CASSMTGTSYGYTF. The CDR3 DNA follows: TGCGCCAGCAGCATGACAGGGACAAGCTATGGCTACACCTTC.

The V gene is TRBV28, the J gene TRBJ2-1, with TRBD2 matching over 9 bases. This CDR3 has 16 residues. The V gene end was trimmed by 6 bases and the J gene end by 7 bases; junction bases not matched to a gene: 13. The germline V gene has CDR1 MDHEN and CDR2 SYDVKM. CDR3 loop: CASRFNSSGEKNEQFF. The CDR3 DNA is TGTGCCAGCAGGTTTAATTCTAGCGGGGAGAAGAATGAGCAGTTCTTC.

V is TRBV5-5 and J is TRBJ1-5; possible D gene TRBD1, 5 bases. V was clipped by 1 base and J by 2 bases, with 13 bases between them. The CDR3 consists of 16 residues. Germline V gene lookup returns CDR1 SGHKS and CDR2 YYEKEE (reference sequence). Here the CDR3 reads CASSLMGGAGNQPQHF. CDR3 DNA sequence: TGTGCCAGCAGCTTGATGGGGGGAGCGGGCAATCAGCCCCAGCATTTT. The whole variable domain, remainder taken from reference TRBV5-5 and TRBJ1-5, is DAGVTQSPTHLIKTRGQQVTLRCSPISGHKSVSWYQQVLGQGPQFIFQYYEKEERGRGNFPDRFSARQFPNYSSELNVNALLLGDSALYLCASSLMGGAGNQPQHFGDGTRLSIL.

This chain connects TRBV28 to TRBJ1-2; D gene uncertain. Trimming stripped 1 base from V and 3 bases from J, with 12 bases between. The germline CDR1 and CDR2 sequences are MDHEN and SYDVKM. CDR3 length: 15 residues. CDR3 in amino acids: CASSLLNLGDYGYTF. CDR3 nucleotides: TGTGCCAGCAGTTTATTAAACCTGGGAGACTATGGCTACACCTTC.

V gene TRBV3-1 (or the pseudogene TRBV3-2) combines with J gene TRBJ1-5, with TRBD1 matching 7 bases. The CDR3 sequence is 14 residues long. V shed 3 bases and J 12 bases; nucleotides not matched to a gene: 11. Per germline, CDR1 LGHDT and CDR2 YNNKEL (reference sequence). CDR3 in amino acids: CASSHDVTGENQHF. The CDR3 DNA reads as TGTGCCAGCAGCCATGATGTCACAGGGGAGAACCAGCATTTT.